This T cell receptor beta chain was observed in a study of graft-versus-host responses after intestinal transplantation. TCRdb's table, derived via immunoSEQ multiplex PCR, lists solely in-frame clones and lacks some. The sample records about 26,000 clones, 82% being singletons. This clone was observed once. What it recognizes is unknown. This specimen was unstimulated CD4+ T cells sorted from spleen or lymph node cells, taken before intestinal transplant. The receptor was derived from a human donor who received an intestinal transplant.

CDR3 coding DNA: TGTGCCAGCTCACCACCGGGACTAGCCTACGAGCAGTACTTC. Translated, it gives CASSPPGLAYEQYF. The rearrangement joins TRBV18 to TRBJ2-7; 8 bases are shared with TRBD2. With V trimmed by 0 bases and J by 2 bases, 0 bases remained unmatched. CDR3 length: 14 amino acids. Per germline, CDR1 KGHSH and CDR2 LQKENI.